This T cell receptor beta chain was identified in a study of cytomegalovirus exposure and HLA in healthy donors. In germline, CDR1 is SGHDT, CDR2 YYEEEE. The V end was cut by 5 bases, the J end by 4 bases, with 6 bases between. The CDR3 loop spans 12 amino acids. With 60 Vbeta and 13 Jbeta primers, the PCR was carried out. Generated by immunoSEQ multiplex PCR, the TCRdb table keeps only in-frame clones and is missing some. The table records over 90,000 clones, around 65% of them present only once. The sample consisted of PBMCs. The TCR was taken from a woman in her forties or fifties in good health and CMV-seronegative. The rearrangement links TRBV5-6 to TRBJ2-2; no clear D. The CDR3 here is CASSLPTGELFF. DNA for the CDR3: TGTGCCAGCAGTCTCCCCACCGGGGAGCTGTTTTTT.